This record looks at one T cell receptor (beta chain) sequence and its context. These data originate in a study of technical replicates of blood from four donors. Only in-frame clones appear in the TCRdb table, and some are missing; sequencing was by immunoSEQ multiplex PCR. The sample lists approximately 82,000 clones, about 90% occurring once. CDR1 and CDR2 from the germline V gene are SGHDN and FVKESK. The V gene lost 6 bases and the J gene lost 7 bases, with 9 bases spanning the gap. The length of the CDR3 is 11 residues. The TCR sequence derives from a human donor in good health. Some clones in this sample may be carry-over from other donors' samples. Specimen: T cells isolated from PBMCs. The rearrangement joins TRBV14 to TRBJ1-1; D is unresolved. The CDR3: CASSRSGEAFF. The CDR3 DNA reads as TGTGCCAGCAGTAGGTCAGGTGAAGCTTTCTTT.